The 20 T cell receptor beta chains listed next were all sequenced from one sample in a study of quantifying T cell responses using KT2 cells. Turning to the study itself: RNA was reverse transcribed with TCR alpha and beta constant-region primers.

Each cDNA got a UMI-containing oligo ligated at its 3' end. The first PCR ran 3 to 5 cycles with an equimolar RC1.1 and RC1.2 beta primer mix. TCRdb reprocessed the UMI-ligation and nested PCR reads with MiXCR, giving one entry per CDR3 protein. Altogether about 32,000 distinct CDR3 sequences are present, roughly 8% being singletons, with the ten largest covering more than 15%. Sequenced material: PBMCs spiked with cells of the T cell clone KT2. The source is a human donor.

This clonotype occurred many times. The chain has TRBV6-4 and TRBJ2-1; 10 positions match TRBD2. CDR1 and CDR2 (germline): MRHNA, SNTAGT. The V and J ends lost 2 bases and 7 bases, in that order; junction bases with no gene match: 2. The CDR3 sequence is 14 residues long. The CDR3 bases are TGTGCCAGCAGTGACGTTAGCGGGGGGAATGAGCAGTTCTTC. Its protein is CASSDVSGGNEQFF.

The rearrangement uses TRBV12-3 or TRBV12-4 and TRBJ2-5; TRBD2 is a possible D gene (6 bases). This CDR3 has 13 amino acids. Trimming removed 6 bases at V and 2 bases at J, with 10 bases between. The CDR3 here is CASRSGLQETQYF. In nucleotides, the CDR3 is TGTGCCAGCAGATCTGGACTACAAGAGACCCAGTACTTC.

This clonotype was detected many times. The chain employs TRBV14 and TRBJ2-7; D not certain. V lost 5 bases and J lost 6, with 14 bases in between. Germline V gene data show CDR1 as SGHDN and CDR2 as FVKESK. The CDR3 is 13 amino acids. The CDR3 spells CASSALWAVEQYF. CDR3 nucleotide sequence: TGTGCCAGCAGCGCCCTCTGGGCCGTCGAGCAGTACTTC.

This clonotype was recorded at least ten times. The chain uses TRBV20-1 and TRBJ1-5; D gene ambiguous. V lost 3 bases, J lost 2 bases, and 11 bases lay in between. The germline gives CDR1 DFQATT, CDR2 SNEGSKA (reference sequence). This CDR3 has 14 residues. The CDR3 DNA follows: TGCAGTGCTAGCTGGACCGGAGGCAATCAGCCCCAGCATTTT. Translation: CSASWTGGNQPQHF.

The chain carries TRBV4-3 and TRBJ2-2; D unresolved. V gave up 1 base and J gave up 0 bases, with 9 bases separating them. The CDR3 loop spans 16 amino acids. The germline V gene encodes CDR1 LGHNA and CDR2 YSLEER. The CDR3: CASSQATPANTGELFF. DNA of the CDR3: TGCGCCAGCAGCCAAGCAACACCAGCGAACACCGGGGAGCTGTTTTTT.

This clonotype was detected many times. The J gene is TRBJ1-6, the V gene TRBV11-2; possibly TRBD1 for D (5 bases). The CDR3 covers 14 residues. V lost 1 base to trimming and J lost 6 bases, with 7 bases between them. Germline-derived CDR1 and CDR2 are SGHAT and FQNNGV. In DNA form, the CDR3 reads TGTGCCAGCAGCTTAGCGGGGGGTAATTCACCCCTCCACTTT. This gives the protein CASSLAGGNSPLHF.

This clonotype is deemed medium-sized. The chain links TRBV6-6 to TRBJ2-5; no clear D gene. CDR1 and CDR2 from the germline V gene are MNHNY and SVGAGI (reference sequence). CDR3 length: 16 residues. V was shortened by 6 bases and J by 2 bases, with 19 bases between the two germline ends. In nucleotides, the CDR3 is TGTGCCAGCAGCACATCCTTGTCGGAAATGCAAGAGACCCAGTACTTC. Translated, it gives CASSTSLSEMQETQYF.

This chain uses TRBV20-1 with TRBJ1-5; no firm D call. CDR1 is DFQATT and CDR2 is SNEGSKA in the germline V gene (reference sequence). V was shortened by 6 bases and J by 0 bases, with 9 bases between the two germline ends. This CDR3 comprises 13 residues. The DNA for the CDR3 is TGCAGTGCCAATATAGATAGCAATCAGCCCCAGCATTTT. Its protein is CSANIDSNQPQHF.

The CDR3, as DNA: TGTGCCAGCAGCCAAGTTCCTAGCGACTACTACAATGAGCAGTTCTTC. This translates into CASSQVPSDYYNEQFF. The chain recombines TRBV3-1 with TRBJ2-1, with D possibly matching TRBD2 (6 bases). Trimming cost V 1 base and J 3 bases, with 13 bases left between them. This CDR3 region has 16 residues. CDR1 LGHDT and CDR2 YNNKEL come from the germline V gene (reference sequence).

The chain joins TRBV9 to TRBJ2-7, with a possible D match to TRBD1 (5 bases). The CDR3 contains 15 residues. The germline V gene encodes CDR1 SGDLS and CDR2 YYNGEE. V shed 0 bases and J shed 7 bases, with 17 bases lying between them. The CDR3, as DNA: TGTGCCAGCAGCGTAGATTGGGGCTCTCCTGGGGAGCAGTACTTC. This codes for CASSVDWGSPGEQYF.

This chain uses TRBV11-2 with TRBJ1-2; no definite D call. The CDR3 loop spans 14 amino acids. Trimming took 1 base from V and 3 from J, leaving 9 bases between them. Germline V gene lookup returns CDR1 SGHAT and CDR2 FQNNGV. Here the CDR3 DNA reads TGTGCCAGCAGCTTAGTCCCTCAGTACTATGGCTACACCTTC. Protein product: CASSLVPQYYGYTF.

The sample holds a few counts of this clonotype. This sequence joins TRBV7-2 and TRBJ2-2; D is unresolved. From germline, CDR1 is SGHTA and CDR2 FQGNSA. This CDR3 spans 13 amino acids. The V and J ends lost 5 bases and 4 bases respectively, with 8 bases between them. The CDR3 loop reads CASSLTSTGELFF. CDR3 coding DNA: TGTGCCAGCAGCCTAACTTCCACCGGGGAGCTGTTTTTT.

This clonotype was seen ten or more times. This chain links TRBV30 with TRBJ2-6; D is unclear. CDR3 length equals 16 residues. V was cut by 0 bases and J by 2 bases, with 11 bases left in between. Germline CDR1 reads GTSNPN; CDR2 reads SVGIG (reference sequence). Written as DNA, the CDR3 is TGTGCCTGGAGTGTGCCCGAACTGGCTGGGGCCAACGTCCTGACTTTC. Its protein is CAWSVPELAGANVLTF.

This clonotype has a handful of counts. The chain links TRBV4-3 to TRBJ2-7; possible D gene TRBD2, 6 bases. Trimming removed 0 bases from V and 3 bases from J, with 12 bases in between. CDR1 LGHNA and CDR2 YSLEER come from the germline V gene. The CDR3 is made up of 15 amino acids. CDR3 nucleotide sequence: TGCGCCAGCAGCCAAGACACCAGCGGGTTCTACGAGCAGTACTTC. This gives the protein CASSQDTSGFYEQYF.

In its sample, this clonotype was seen many times. The chain carries TRBV20-1 and TRBJ2-7; D is ambiguous. Trimming removed 3 bases at V and 3 bases at J, with 15 bases between. The germline V gene has CDR1 DFQATT and CDR2 SNEGSKA (reference sequence). The CDR3 length is 14 residues. CDR3 residues: CSARNIGRNYEQYF. The CDR3 coding sequence is TGCAGTGCTAGGAATATAGGGCGGAACTACGAGCAGTACTTC.

Ten or more counts support this clonotype. V usage is TRBV12-3 or TRBV12-4 and J usage is TRBJ2-2, with D hard to call. The CDR3 extends over 11 amino acids. V lost 9 bases to trimming and J lost 6 bases, with 8 bases between them. CDR3 bases: TGTGCCAGTATAGGGTCCGGGGAGCTGTTTTTT. Translation: CASIGSGELFF.

CDR3 nucleotides: TGTGCCAGCAGCTCCACGCGAAGAAACACCATATATTTT. Amino acids: CASSSTRRNTIYF. V gene TRBV6-2 or TRBV6-3 combines with J gene TRBJ1-3; D not certain. CDR1 and CDR2 from the germline V gene are MNHEY and SVGEGT. Trimming shortened V by 6 bases and J by 5 bases, and 11 bases separated the two germline ends. The CDR3 loop spans 13 amino acids.

This clonotype was observed at least ten times. This chain links TRBV3-1 with TRBJ1-4, with D perhaps TRBD1 (5 bases). The germline CDR1 and CDR2 sequences are LGHDT and YNNKEL (reference sequence). The V end was cut by 1 base, the J end by 14 bases, with 14 bases between. The CDR3 is made up of 13 amino acids. CDR3 sequence (DNA): TGTGCCAGCAGCCAAGTTCTGGGACGGAAGCTGTTTTTT. Translation gives CASSQVLGRKLFF. Drawing the rest from reference TRBV3-1 and TRBJ1-4, the complete variable domain is DTAVSQTPKYLVTQMGNDKSIKCEQNLGHDTMYWYKQDSKKFLKIMFSYNNKELIINETVPNRFSPKSPDKAHLNLHINSLELGDSAVYFCASSQVLGRKLFFGSGTQLSVL.

This clonotype appeared many times. The J gene is TRBJ1-2, the V gene TRBV6-2 or TRBV6-3; 9 bases are shared with TRBD1. The CDR3 length is 15 residues. The ends lost 6 bases at V and 4 bases at J; junction bases unmatched: 9. CDR1 MNHEY and CDR2 SVGEGT come from the germline V gene. CDR3 bases: TGTGCCAGCAGACGTCCCGGGACAGGGTCCTATGGCTACACCTTC. Its translation: CASRRPGTGSYGYTF.

This clonotype was seen ten or more times. The chain joins TRBV12-3 or TRBV12-4 to TRBJ1-2; D not certain. V was cut by 2 bases and J by 6 bases, with 13 bases left in between. CDR3 size: 14 residues. CDR3 coding DNA: TGTGCCAGCAGTTTAATACTGGGAGGCAATGGCTACACCTTC. This gives the protein CASSLILGGNGYTF.